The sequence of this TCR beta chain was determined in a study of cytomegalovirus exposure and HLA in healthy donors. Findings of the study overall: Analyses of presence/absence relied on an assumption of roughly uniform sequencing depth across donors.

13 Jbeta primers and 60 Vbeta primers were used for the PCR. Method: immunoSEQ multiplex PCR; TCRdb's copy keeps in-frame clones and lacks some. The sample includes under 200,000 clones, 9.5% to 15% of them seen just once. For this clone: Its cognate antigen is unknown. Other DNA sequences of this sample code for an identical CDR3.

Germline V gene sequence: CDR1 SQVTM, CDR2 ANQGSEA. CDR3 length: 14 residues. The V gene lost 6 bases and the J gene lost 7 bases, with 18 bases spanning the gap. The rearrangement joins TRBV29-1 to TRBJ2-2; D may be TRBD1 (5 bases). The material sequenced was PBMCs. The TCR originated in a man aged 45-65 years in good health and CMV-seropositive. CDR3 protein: CSVEPGQGNGELFF. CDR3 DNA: TGCAGCGTCGAACCGGGCCAGGGTAACGGGGAGCTGTTTTTT.